Below, 3 T cell receptor beta chains from the same sample are listed, as sequenced in a study of cytomegalovirus exposure and HLA in healthy donors. The PCR employed 60 Vbeta primers together with 13 Jbeta primers. Sequencing was performed with immunoSEQ multiplex PCR; in TCRdb, only in-frame clones are kept and a portion is missing. The repertoire includes about 130,000 clones, approximately 80% of them detected once, and approximately 2.1% sits in the top ten. The source material was PBMCs. The receptors were gathered from a man aged 25 to 40 in good health and CMV-seronegative.

V is TRBV7-9 and J is TRBJ1-2; D is ambiguous. The CDR3 covers 13 residues. V was clipped by 3 bases and J by 4 bases, with 9 bases between them. Germline-derived CDR1 and CDR2 are SEHNR and FQNEAQ (reference sequence). This CDR3 is CASSFAGLYGYTF. The CDR3 bases are TGTGCCAGCAGCTTCGCAGGACTCTATGGCTACACCTTC.

The V gene is TRBV28, the J gene TRBJ1-2, with TRBD1 identical over 10 bases. The ends lost 3 bases at V and 1 base at J; junction bases unmatched: 5. Per the germline V gene, CDR1 is MDHEN and CDR2 is SYDVKM. CDR3 length: 16 amino acids. CDR3 nucleotides: TGTGCCAGCAGTTTGCCCGGGACAGGGGTTAACTATGGCTACACCTTC. Translation gives CASSLPGTGVNYGYTF.

This chain joins TRBV11-3 and TRBJ1-1, with 9 bases lining up with TRBD1. J was trimmed by 1 base and V by 5 bases; bases with no gene match: 8. The CDR3 runs to 16 residues. Germline V gene sequence: CDR1 SGHNT, CDR2 YENEEA. DNA of the CDR3: TGTGCCAGCAGCCCTGGGACAGGGCGGGAGAACACTGAAGCTTTCTTT. This codes for CASSPGTGRENTEAFF.